What follows are 32 T cell receptor beta chains derived from one specimen sequenced in a study of early T cells in non-severe SARS-CoV-2 infection. TCRdb fed the 5' RACE reads into MiXCR, producing one record per CDR3 protein. Of tens of thousands of distinct CDR3 sequences listed, roughly a tenth are singletons. What was sequenced was whole blood. These receptors were obtained from an adult who was a healthcare worker with PCR-confirmed SARS-CoV-2 infection or an uninfected control (not recorded which).

This clonotype was detected ten times or more. The CDR3 sequence: CSARGSTRQTNSYNEQFF. CDR3 coding DNA: TGCAGTGCTAGAGGGTCTACTCGACAGACCAACTCCTACAATGAGCAGTTCTTC. This chain uses TRBV20-1 with TRBJ2-1; maybe TRBD1 (5 bases). CDR1 is DFQATT and CDR2 is SNEGSKA in the germline V gene (reference sequence). The CDR3 loop spans 18 amino acids. V lost 1 base and J lost 0, with 19 bases in between.

This clonotype was detected ten times or more. The chain uses TRBV2 and TRBJ1-5; 10 bases align to TRBD1. Germline CDR1 SNHLY, CDR2 FYNNEI. J gave up 6 bases and V 5 bases, and 7 bases lay outside the gene matches. This CDR3 spans 15 amino acids. The CDR3 coding sequence is TGTGCCAGCAGTCCGGGACAGGGGTTGCGTCAGCCCCAGCATTTT. This codes for CASSPGQGLRQPQHF.

As for this clonotype: One end of the junction varies from germline; a read error may be responsible. The chain combines TRBV13 with TRBJ2-5; TRBD2 is a possible D gene (7 bases). Per the germline V gene, CDR1 is PRHDT and CDR2 is FYEKMQ (reference sequence). There are 14 residues in the CDR3. The chain's CDR3 is CVSSPIGGDETQYF. The CDR3 DNA is TGTGTCAGCAGTCCCATAGGGGGGGACGAGACCCAGTACTTC.

The gene calls are TRBV27 and TRBJ2-3; TRBD2 might be the D (7 bases). Trimming removed 7 bases at V and 4 bases at J, with 9 bases between. There are 12 residues in the CDR3. Germline CDR1 reads MNHEY; CDR2 reads SMNVEV (reference sequence). The CDR3 DNA reads as TGTGCCAGCATAGGGGGGGCAGATACGCAGTATTTT. Its protein is CASIGGADTQYF.

There are many counts of this clonotype. This chain uses TRBV6-2 or TRBV6-3 with TRBJ2-3; D tentatively fits TRBD1 or TRBD2 (5 bases each). The length of the CDR3 is 15 residues. Germline CDR1 and CDR2: MNHEY and SVGEGT. The germline V and J ends were trimmed by 6 bases and 2 bases, with 15 bases remaining between them. DNA for the CDR3: TGTGCCAGCAGGCCCCGGGACCAGACCACAGATACGCAGTATTTT. Protein: CASRPRDQTTDTQYF.

V usage is TRBV29-1 and J usage is TRBJ2-5; TRBD1 matches 10 bases. Germline V CDR1 and CDR2: SQVTM, ANQGSEA. The CDR3 has 14 amino acids. V dropped 5 bases and J dropped 4; count of bases not matched to a gene: 7. CDR3 sequence (DNA): TGCAGCGTTAAGGGACAGGGGTTCGGAGAGACCCAGTACTTC. The encoded protein is CSVKGQGFGETQYF.

This clonotype came up many times. The V call is TRBV18, the J call TRBJ2-4; D tentatively reads TRBD1 or TRBD2 (5 bases each). The CDR3 covers 12 residues. The germline CDR1 and CDR2 sequences are KGHSH and LQKENI. V dropped 2 bases and J dropped 6 bases, with 5 bases sitting between them. CDR3 in amino acids: CASSPGGNIQYF. The CDR3 region has the DNA TGTGCCAGCTCACCAGGGGGAAACATTCAGTACTTC.

J is TRBJ2-3 and V is TRBV27, with TRBD1 matching over 8 bases. V shed 8 bases, J shed 12 bases, and the junction held 16 bases outside the gene matches. In germline, CDR1 is MNHEY, CDR2 SMNVEV (reference sequence). The CDR3 is 14 amino acids. The CDR3 spells CASGDRGIADKQYF. DNA of the CDR3: TGTGCCAGCGGCGACAGGGGAATCGCAGATAAACAGTATTTT.

Only a few counts were recorded for this clonotype. V usage is TRBV5-1 and J usage is TRBJ2-7, with 7 positions matching TRBD2. With 0 bases clipped from V and 5 bases from J, the junction kept 5 bases outside the gene matches. The length of the CDR3 is 14 residues. Germline CDR1 and CDR2: SGHRS and YFSETQ. This CDR3 is CASSLAGGSHEQYF. CDR3 nucleotides: TGCGCCAGCAGCTTGGCGGGGGGAAGCCACGAGCAGTACTTC.

This clonotype was counted many times. The chain employs TRBV3-1 and TRBJ2-7; D remains ambiguous. V gave up 4 bases and J gave up 0 bases, with 4 bases separating them. CDR3 length: 12 residues. Germline CDR1 reads LGHDT; CDR2 reads YNNKEL (reference sequence). The CDR3 DNA reads TGTGCCAGCAGCCTCAGCTCCTACGAGCAGTACTTC. As protein: CASSLSSYEQYF.

This chain uses TRBV3-1 with TRBJ2-1, with D hard to call. The CDR3 runs 16 residues. Germline-derived CDR1 and CDR2 are LGHDT and YNNKEL (reference sequence). V lost 4 bases and J 3 bases, leaving 16 bases between the germline ends. The CDR3 nucleotides read TGTGCCAGCAGCCCGACGGATCTCTCGTACTACAATGAGCAGTTCTTC. This translates into CASSPTDLSYYNEQFF.

This clonotype was picked up many times. The chain couples TRBV7-2 to TRBJ2-3, with D tentatively TRBD2 (6 bases). This CDR3 spans 14 amino acids. The ends were cut back, 5 bases at V and 4 bases at J, with 13 bases in the middle. Germline-derived CDR1 and CDR2 are SGHTA and FQGNSA. This CDR3 reads CASSVGGFPDTQYF. CDR3 bases: TGTGCCAGCAGCGTGGGGGGATTCCCAGATACGCAGTATTTT.

This clonotype was recorded many times. The gene calls are TRBV20-1 and TRBJ1-1; 8 bases map to TRBD1. Germline V gives CDR1 DFQATT, CDR2 SNEGSKA (reference sequence). The CDR3 consists of 14 residues. Unmatched junction bases numbered 6, after V lost 0 bases and J lost 6 bases. CDR3 protein: CSARDDRGAPEAFF. CDR3 nucleotides: TGCAGTGCTAGAGATGACAGGGGAGCCCCTGAAGCTTTCTTT.

The chain recombines TRBV6-2 or TRBV6-3 with TRBJ1-2, with unresolved D. V was cut by 2 bases and J by 4 bases, with 14 bases left in between. Germline CDR1 is MNHEY and CDR2 is SVGEGT. The CDR3 is made up of 15 amino acids. In DNA, the CDR3 is TGTGCCAGCAGTTACGCGCCGATTCGGAGCTATGGCTACACCTTC. It codes for CASSYAPIRSYGYTF.

In its sample, this clonotype was seen a few times. The chain combines TRBV29-1 with TRBJ2-7; TRBD2 agrees at 7 bases. The CDR3 is made up of 16 amino acids. J was trimmed by 0 bases and V by 4 bases; bases with no gene match: 12. The germline V gene has CDR1 SQVTM and CDR2 ANQGSEA. The chain's CDR3 is CSVGLGRASGSYEQYF. The CDR3 region has the DNA TGCAGCGTTGGATTGGGCCGGGCTAGCGGCTCCTACGAGCAGTACTTC.

The chain has TRBV30 and TRBJ2-7; D uncertain. The germline CDR1 and CDR2 sequences are GTSNPN and SVGIG (reference sequence). The length of the CDR3 is 13 residues. Trimming removed 0 bases at V and 2 bases at J, with 8 bases between. The CDR3 nucleotides are TGTGCCTGGAGTGTCGAATACCCCTACGAGCAGTACTTC. Encoded protein: CAWSVEYPYEQYF.

In its sample, this clonotype was seen a few times. The CDR3 loop is CASSLGRGTATNEKLFF. The CDR3 DNA sequence: TGCGCCAGCAGCTTGGGCAGGGGGACTGCAACTAATGAAAAACTGTTTTTT. The chain uses TRBV5-1 and TRBJ1-4, with 7 nucleotides matching TRBD1. The CDR3 totals 17 residues. Looked up from germline, CDR1 is SGHRS and CDR2 is YFSETQ. J lost 0 bases, V lost 0 bases, and 5 bases had no gene match.

J is TRBJ2-6 and V is TRBV3-1; D gene unclear. CDR1 and CDR2 (germline): LGHDT, YNNKEL (reference sequence). The CDR3 extends over 15 amino acids. Trimming removed 1 base from V and 4 bases from J, with 8 bases in between. The CDR3 nucleotides read TGTGCCAGCAGCCAAGTTTTATCAGGGGCCAACGTCCTGACTTTC. It yields the protein CASSQVLSGANVLTF. Combining the CDR3 with reference TRBV3-1 and TRBJ2-6 gives the whole variable domain DTAVSQTPKYLVTQMGNDKSIKCEQNLGHDTMYWYKQDSKKFLKIMFSYNNKELIINETVPNRFSPKSPDKAHLNLHINSLELGDSAVYFCASSQVLSGANVLTFGAGSRLTVL.

This clonotype came up many times. The V and J genes are TRBV7-2 and TRBJ2-3; 8 nucleotides match TRBD2. The CDR3 runs to 15 residues. The junction had 4 bases not matched to a gene; V was cut back by 2 bases and J by 3 bases. Germline V gives CDR1 SGHTA, CDR2 FQGNSA. Here the CDR3 reads CASSLTSGETDTQYF. The CDR3 DNA follows: TGTGCCAGCAGCTTAACTAGCGGTGAAACAGATACGCAGTATTTT.

There are many counts of this clonotype. This chain uses TRBV7-3 with TRBJ2-2; TRBD1 might be the D (6 bases). The CDR3 loop spans 14 amino acids. From germline, CDR1 is SGHTA and CDR2 FQGTGA. V was cut by 5 bases and J by 5 bases, with 12 bases left in between. The CDR3 loop reads CASSAGTPTGELFF. The CDR3, as DNA: TGTGCCAGCAGCGCAGGGACACCTACCGGGGAGCTGTTTTTT.

The chain uses TRBV5-5 and TRBJ2-5; 7 nucleotides line up with TRBD2. The ends lost 1 base at V and 12 bases at J; junction bases unmatched: 12. Germline assignment: CDR1 SGHKS and CDR2 YYEKEE (reference sequence). The CDR3 has 14 amino acids. For the CDR3, the DNA is TGTGCCAGCAGCTTGATTGGGTCTAGCGGCAAAGAGTACTTC. Translating gives CASSLIGSSGKEYF. The variable domain in full, completed from reference TRBV5-5 and TRBJ2-5, reads DAGVTQSPTHLIKTRGQQVTLRCSPISGHKSVSWYQQVLGQGPQFIFQYYEKEERGRGNFPDRFSARQFPNYSSELNVNALLLGDSALYLCASSLIGSSGKEYFGPGTRLLVL.

This clonotype was recorded many times. DNA of the CDR3: TGTGCCAGCAGCTTATCTCTAGCGGGAGAGGAGACCCAGTACTTC. Translated: CASSLSLAGEETQYF. The J gene is TRBJ2-5, the V gene TRBV7-9; TRBD2 aligns across 10 bases. The CDR3 length is 15 residues. Unmatched junction bases numbered 5, after V lost 2 bases and J lost 5 bases. The germline V gene has CDR1 SEHNR and CDR2 FQNEAQ (reference sequence).

The chain links TRBV5-6 to TRBJ2-2; D might be TRBD1 or TRBD2, each matching 5 bases. V lost 4 bases to trimming and J lost 0 bases, with 25 bases between them. The CDR3 has 20 residues. The germline V gene has CDR1 SGHDT and CDR2 YYEEEE. CDR3 in amino acids: CASSPGPPGYLPANTGELFF. Written as DNA, the CDR3 is TGTGCCAGCAGCCCGGGACCCCCGGGCTACCTTCCCGCGAACACCGGGGAGCTGTTTTTT.

The chain has TRBV6-2 or TRBV6-3 and TRBJ1-2, with TRBD1 matching 9 bases. V shed 5 bases, J shed 4 bases, and the junction held 11 bases outside the gene matches. CDR3 length equals 16 residues. Germline CDR1 reads MNHEY; CDR2 reads SVGEGT. CDR3 nucleotide sequence: TGTGCCAGCAGTATCTTGGGACAGGGAATTGGCTATGGCTACACCTTC. This codes for CASSILGQGIGYGYTF.

This clonotype appeared many times. This sequence joins TRBV18 and TRBJ2-3; D remains unclear. CDR1 and CDR2 (germline): KGHSH, LQKENI. The V end lost 0 bases, the J end lost 0 bases, and 4 bases lay between the germline ends. This CDR3 is built from 14 residues. CDR3 sequence (DNA): TGTGCCAGCTCACCACCTTCTAGCACAGATACGCAGTATTTT. Translation gives CASSPPSSTDTQYF.

The CDR3 nucleotides read TGCAGTGCTTTAGCGGGAGGGGGAGAGACCCAGTACTTC. This gives the protein CSALAGGGETQYF. The rearrangement links TRBV20-1 to TRBJ2-5; 11 bases are a match to TRBD2. Germline V gene sequence: CDR1 DFQATT, CDR2 SNEGSKA (reference sequence). The ends lost 5 bases at V and 4 bases at J; junction bases unmatched: 3. This CDR3 comprises 13 residues.

In this sample, this clonotype turned up many times. V is TRBV7-3 and J is TRBJ2-2; D is tentatively TRBD1 or TRBD2 (5 bases each). The CDR3 extends over 17 amino acids. The V end was cut by 5 bases, the J end by 3 bases, with 19 bases between. Germline values: CDR1 SGHTA, CDR2 FQGTGA. CDR3 protein: CASSPYRGPEDTGELFF. The CDR3 DNA sequence: TGTGCCAGCAGCCCATATAGGGGCCCGGAGGACACCGGGGAGCTGTTTTTT. The entire variable domain, with the rest obtained from reference TRBV7-3 and TRBJ2-2, is as follows: GAGVSQTPSNKVTEKGKYVELRCDPISGHTALYWYRQSLGQGPEFLIYFQGTGAADDSGLPNDRFFAVRPEGSVSTLKIQRTERGDSAVYLCASSPYRGPEDTGELFFGEGSRLTVL.

This clonotype turned up a few times. This CDR3 is CASSLGGTDLRGQYF. The CDR3 bases are TGCGCCAGCAGCTTGGGGGGTACGGATCTACGAGGGCAGTACTTC. This chain joins TRBV5-1 and TRBJ2-7; D uncertain. The germline CDR1 and CDR2 sequences are SGHRS and YFSETQ. V lost 0 bases and J 9 bases, leaving 19 bases between the germline ends. CDR3 length: 15 amino acids.

The chain couples TRBV21-1 to TRBJ2-1. TRBV21-1 is recorded as a pseudogene. The CDR3 contains 10 residues. Here the CDR3 DNA reads TGTGCCAGCGAAGACAATGAGCAGTTCTTC. Its translation is CASEDNEQFF.

The genes are TRBV20-1 and TRBJ2-1, with D unclear. Germline CDR1 reads DFQATT; CDR2 reads SNEGSKA (reference sequence). V lost 1 base and J 9 bases, leaving 19 bases between the germline ends. This CDR3 has 15 amino acids. CDR3 amino acids: CSARGRLIQVGEQFF. The DNA for the CDR3 is TGCAGTGCTAGAGGACGACTGATCCAAGTCGGTGAGCAGTTCTTC.

The chain has TRBV9 and TRBJ2-5; 9 nucleotides line up with TRBD2. V lost 3 bases and J lost 5; bases outside the gene matches: 8. The CDR3 covers 15 residues. Germline V gene lookup returns CDR1 SGDLS and CDR2 YYNGEE. CDR3: CASSALTSGPETQYF. The CDR3 coding sequence is TGTGCCAGCAGCGCCTTGACTAGCGGCCCTGAGACCCAGTACTTC. The full variable domain, in which reference TRBV9 and TRBJ2-5 provide the parts outside the CDR3, is DSGVTQTPKHLITATGQRVTLRCSPRSGDLSVYWYQQSLDQGLQFLIQYYNGEERAKGNILERFSAQQFPDLHSELNLSSLELGDSALYFCASSALTSGPETQYFGPGTRLLVL.

This clonotype has a count of ten or more. The chain joins TRBV11-1 to TRBJ1-1; D not certain. CDR3 size: 14 residues. CDR1 is SGHAT, CDR2 FQDESV, per germline (reference sequence). Trimming left V 5 bases short and J 6 bases short, with 16 bases between. Here the CDR3 reads CASSNGPATSEAFF. The CDR3 nucleotides read TGTGCCAGCAGCAACGGGCCCGCTACCTCTGAAGCTTTCTTT.